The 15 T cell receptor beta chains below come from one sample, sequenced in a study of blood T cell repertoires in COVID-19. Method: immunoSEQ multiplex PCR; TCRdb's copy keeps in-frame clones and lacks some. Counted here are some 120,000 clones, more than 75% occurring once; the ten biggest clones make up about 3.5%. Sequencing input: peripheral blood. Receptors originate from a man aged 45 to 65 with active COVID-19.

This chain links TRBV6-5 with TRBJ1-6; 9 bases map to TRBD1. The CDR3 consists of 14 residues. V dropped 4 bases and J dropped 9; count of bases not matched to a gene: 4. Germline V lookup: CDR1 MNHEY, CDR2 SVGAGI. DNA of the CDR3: TGTGCCAGCAGTTCGGACAGGGGAGGTTCACCCCTCCACTTT. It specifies CASSSDRGGSPLHF.

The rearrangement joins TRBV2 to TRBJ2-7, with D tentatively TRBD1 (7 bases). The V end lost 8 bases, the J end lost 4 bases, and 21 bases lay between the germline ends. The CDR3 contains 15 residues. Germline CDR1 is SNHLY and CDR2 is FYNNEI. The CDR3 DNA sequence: TGTGCCAGCCACCGAACAGGGGACTCTCTTTACGAGCAGTACGTC. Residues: CASHRTGDSLYEQYV.

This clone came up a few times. The CDR3 protein is CASSFTPGGDTQYF. CDR3 bases: TGTGCCAGCAGCTTTACCCCAGGGGGAGATACGCAGTATTTT. J is TRBJ2-3 and V is TRBV9, with 7 bases identical to TRBD1. The CDR3 has 14 amino acids. V lost 4 bases to trimming and J lost 5 bases; unmatched junction nucleotides: 7. CDR1 is SGDLS and CDR2 is YYNGEE in the germline V gene.

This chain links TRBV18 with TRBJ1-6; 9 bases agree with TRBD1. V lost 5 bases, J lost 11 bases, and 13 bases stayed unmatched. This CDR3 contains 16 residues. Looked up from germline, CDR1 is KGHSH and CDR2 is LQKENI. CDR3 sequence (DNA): TGTGCCAGCTCATCATTCCGGGACAGGGATGGGACACCCCTCCACTTT. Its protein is CASSSFRDRDGTPLHF.

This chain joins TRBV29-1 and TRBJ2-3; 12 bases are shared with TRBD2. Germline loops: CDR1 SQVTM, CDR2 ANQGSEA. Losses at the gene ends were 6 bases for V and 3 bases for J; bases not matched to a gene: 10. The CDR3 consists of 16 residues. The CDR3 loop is CSVERLAGVGTDTQYF. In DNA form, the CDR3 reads TGCAGCGTCGAACGACTAGCGGGAGTTGGGACAGATACGCAGTATTTT.

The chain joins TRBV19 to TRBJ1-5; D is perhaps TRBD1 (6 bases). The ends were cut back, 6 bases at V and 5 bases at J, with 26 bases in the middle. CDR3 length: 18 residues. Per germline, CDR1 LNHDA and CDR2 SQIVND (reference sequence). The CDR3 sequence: CASSLSRGRGHIYQPQHF. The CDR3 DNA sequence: TGTGCCAGTAGCCTTAGTAGGGGGAGGGGACACATCTATCAGCCCCAGCATTTT. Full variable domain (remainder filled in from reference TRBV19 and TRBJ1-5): DGGITQSPKYLFRKEGQNVTLSCEQNLNHDAMYWYRQDPGQGLRLIYYSQIVNDFQKGDIAEGYSVSREKKESFPLTVTSAQKNPTAFYLCASSLSRGRGHIYQPQHFGDGTRLSIL.

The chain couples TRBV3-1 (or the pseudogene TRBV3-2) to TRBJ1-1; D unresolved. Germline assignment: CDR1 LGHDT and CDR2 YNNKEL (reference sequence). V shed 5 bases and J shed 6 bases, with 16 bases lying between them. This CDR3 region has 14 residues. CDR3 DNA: TGTGCCAGCAGCAAGACACAGTTGACCCCTGAAGCTTTCTTT. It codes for CASSKTQLTPEAFF.

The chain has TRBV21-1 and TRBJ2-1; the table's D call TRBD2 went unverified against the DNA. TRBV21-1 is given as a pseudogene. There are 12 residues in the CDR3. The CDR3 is CASSGGTGEQFF. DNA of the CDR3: TGTGCCAGCAGCGGAGGGACCGGCGAGCAGTTCTTC.

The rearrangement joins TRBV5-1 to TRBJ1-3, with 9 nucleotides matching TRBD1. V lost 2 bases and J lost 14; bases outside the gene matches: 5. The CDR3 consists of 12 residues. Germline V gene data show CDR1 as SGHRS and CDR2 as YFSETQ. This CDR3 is CASSLPGQGLYF. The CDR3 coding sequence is TGCGCCAGCAGCTTACCGGGACAGGGCTTATATTTT.

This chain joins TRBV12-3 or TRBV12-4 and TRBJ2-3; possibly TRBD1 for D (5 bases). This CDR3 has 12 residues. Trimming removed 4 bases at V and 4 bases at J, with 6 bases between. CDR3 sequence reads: CASSSRADTQYF. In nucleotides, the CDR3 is TGTGCCAGCAGTTCCAGGGCAGATACGCAGTATTTT.

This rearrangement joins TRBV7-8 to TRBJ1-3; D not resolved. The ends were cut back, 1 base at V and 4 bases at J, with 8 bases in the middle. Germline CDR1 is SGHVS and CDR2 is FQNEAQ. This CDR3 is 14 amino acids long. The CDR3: CASSLGAQGNTIYF. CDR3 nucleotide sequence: TGTGCCAGCAGCTTAGGGGCTCAAGGAAACACCATATATTTT.

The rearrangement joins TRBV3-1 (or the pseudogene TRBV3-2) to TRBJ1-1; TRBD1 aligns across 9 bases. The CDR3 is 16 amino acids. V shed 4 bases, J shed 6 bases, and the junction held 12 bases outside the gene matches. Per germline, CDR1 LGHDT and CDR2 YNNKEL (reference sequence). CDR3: CASSRTGTGTGAEAFF. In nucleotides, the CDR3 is TGTGCCAGCAGCCGCACCGGGACAGGGACGGGAGCTGAAGCTTTCTTT.

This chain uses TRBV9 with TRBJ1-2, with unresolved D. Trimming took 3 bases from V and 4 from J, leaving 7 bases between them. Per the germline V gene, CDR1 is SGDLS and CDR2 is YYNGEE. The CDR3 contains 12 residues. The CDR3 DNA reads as TGTGCCAGCAGCGAGGTAGCCTATGGCTACACCTTC. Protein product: CASSEVAYGYTF.

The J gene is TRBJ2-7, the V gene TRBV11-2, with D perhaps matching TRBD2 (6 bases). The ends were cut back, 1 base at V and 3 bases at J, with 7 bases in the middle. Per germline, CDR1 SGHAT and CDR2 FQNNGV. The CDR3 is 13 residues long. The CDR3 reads CASSLVRDYEQYF. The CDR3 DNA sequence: TGTGCCAGCAGCTTAGTGCGGGACTACGAGCAGTACTTC. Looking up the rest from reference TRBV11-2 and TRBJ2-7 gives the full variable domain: EAGVAQSPRYKIIEKRQSVAFWCNPISGHATLYWYQQILGQGPKLLIQFQNNGVVDDSQLPKDRFSAERLKGVDSTLKIQPAKLEDSAVYLCASSLVRDYEQYFGPGTRLTVT.

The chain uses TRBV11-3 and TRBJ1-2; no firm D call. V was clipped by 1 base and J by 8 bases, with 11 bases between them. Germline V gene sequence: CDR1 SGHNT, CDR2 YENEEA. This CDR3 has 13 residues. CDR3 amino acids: CASSLGAQGGYTF. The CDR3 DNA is TGTGCCAGCAGCTTAGGGGCCCAAGGAGGCTACACCTTC. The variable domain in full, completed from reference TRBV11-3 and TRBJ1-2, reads EAGVVQSPRYKIIEKKQPVAFWCNPISGHNTLYWYLQNLGQGPELLIRYENEEAVDDSQLPKDRFSAERLKGVDSTLKIQPAELGDSAVYLCASSLGAQGGYTFGSGTRLTVV.